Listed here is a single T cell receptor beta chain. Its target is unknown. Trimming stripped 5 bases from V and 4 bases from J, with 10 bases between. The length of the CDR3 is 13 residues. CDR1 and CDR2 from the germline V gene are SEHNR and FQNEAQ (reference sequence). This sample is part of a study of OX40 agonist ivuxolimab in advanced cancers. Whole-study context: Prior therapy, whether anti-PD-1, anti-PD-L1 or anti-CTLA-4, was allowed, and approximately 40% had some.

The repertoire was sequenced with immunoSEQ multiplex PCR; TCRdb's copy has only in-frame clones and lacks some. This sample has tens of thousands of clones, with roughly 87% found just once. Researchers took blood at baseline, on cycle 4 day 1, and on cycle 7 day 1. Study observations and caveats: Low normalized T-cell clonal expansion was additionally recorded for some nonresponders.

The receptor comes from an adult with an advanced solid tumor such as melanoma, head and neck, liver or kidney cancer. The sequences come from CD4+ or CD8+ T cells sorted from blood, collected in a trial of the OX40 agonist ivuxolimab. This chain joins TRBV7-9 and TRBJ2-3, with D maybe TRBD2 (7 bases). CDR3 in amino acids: CASSGGAADTQYF. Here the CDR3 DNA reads TGTGCCAGCAGCGGGGGGGCGGCAGATACGCAGTATTTT. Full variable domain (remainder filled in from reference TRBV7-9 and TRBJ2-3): DTGVSQNPRHKITKRGQNVTFRCDPISEHNRLYWYRQTLGQGPEFLTYFQNEAQLEKSRLLSDRFSAERPKGSFSTLEIQRTEQGDSAMYLCASSGGAADTQYFGPGTRLTVL.